Listed below are T cell receptor beta chains from one sample, sequenced in a study of CD8+ T cells in alopecia areata. Sequenced by immunoSEQ multiplex PCR; TCRdb stores in-frame clones only, minus some. In the table there are fewer than 250,000 clones, around three fifths of which are singletons. Sample: CD4+ T cells sorted from blood, taken at week 4, from a patient treated with tofacitinib. These receptors all stem from a human donor with alopecia areata. Each CDR3 is given with its conserved first and last residue. D genes are given only for firm matches. Some rows mark clone size as missing; the rest say once, few, many or name a class of expanded clone.

D | J | size | V | DNA | CDR3
. | TRBJ2-7 | few | TRBV29-1 | TGCAGCGTTGGCAAAAGGGGGTACGAGCAGTACTTC | CSVGKRGYEQYF
. | TRBJ2-2 | once | TRBV6-6 | TGTGCCAGCAGTCGAAGCGGACGGAACACCGGGGAGCTGTTTTTT | CASSRSGRNTGELFF
TRBD1 | TRBJ2-3 | . | TRBV2 | TGTGCCAGCAGACAGGGGGGAACAGATACGCAGTATTTT | CASRQGGTDTQYF
TRBD1 | TRBJ1-2 | . | TRBV6-5 | TGTGCCAGCAGGGGACAGGGGTTTAACTATGGCTACACCTTC | CASRGQGFNYGYTF
. | TRBJ1-2 | . | TRBV29-1 | TGCAGCGTTTCGATCCAGGGGTTAGGGTATGGCTACACCTTC | CSVSIQGLGYGYTF
TRBD1 | TRBJ1-3 | . | TRBV6-6 | TGTGCCAGCAGTTACCGGGACAGGGGAGGTGGAAACACCATATATTTT | CASSYRDRGGGNTIYF
. | TRBJ1-4 | . | TRBV4-2 | TGTGCCAGCAGCCCGTCATCTCGGGCAGCAACTAATGAAAAACTGTTTTTT | CASSPSSRAATNEKLFF
. | TRBJ2-7 | . | TRBV6-5 | TGTGCCAGCACCGCCGGGGCAGGCGCCTACGAGCAGTACTTC | CASTAGAGAYEQYF
. | TRBJ2-3 | few | TRBV5-5 | TGTGCCAGCAGCTTGGGGGCCCGAACTTCCACAGATACGCAGTATTTT | CASSLGARTSTDTQYF
. | TRBJ2-7 | . | TRBV29-1 | TGCAGCGTTGACAACAGGGCCGGCGAGCAGTACTTC | CSVDNRAGEQYF
. | TRBJ1-3 | . | TRBV29-1 | TGCAGCGTTGAATGGGGTGCTGGAAACACCATATATTTT | CSVEWGAGNTIYF
. | TRBJ2-4 | . | TRBV5-4 | TGTGCCAGCAGCGCCGGAAACATTCAGTACTTC | CASSAGNIQYF
TRBD1 | TRBJ2-7 | once | TRBV5-1 | TGCGCCAGCAGCTTTTCCGGGACAGGGGGATACGAGCAGTACTTC | CASSFSGTGGYEQYF
. | TRBJ2-3 | few | TRBV5-1 | TGCGCCAGCAGCCTGGACAGTAGCACAGATACGCAGTATTTT | CASSLDSSTDTQYF
. | TRBJ1-3 | . | TRBV7-8 | TGTGCCAGCAGCCGTAGAGGCGGCAGCTCTGGAAACACCATATATTTT | CASSRRGGSSGNTIYF
. | TRBJ1-5 | . | TRBV13 | TGTGCCAGCAGCTATCGCGCGCGGGAGCCCCAGCATTTT | CASSYRAREPQHF
. | TRBJ1-1 | . | TRBV25-1 | TGTGCCAGCGGTGGAGGGTTGAACACTGAAGCTTTCTTT | CASGGGLNTEAFF
. | TRBJ2-1 | . | TRBV7-2 | TGTGCCAGCAGCTCCCCGCTGAGAAACAATGAGCAGTTCTTC | CASSSPLRNNEQFF
. | TRBJ1-2 | few | TRBV7-9 | TGTGCCAGCAGCTTAGACAGGGACGCGGACTTCTATGGCTACACCTTC | CASSLDRDADFYGYTF
. | TRBJ2-7 | . | TRBV6-5 | TGTGCCAGCAGTTACTCCACAGGGACCTACGAGCAGTACTTC | CASSYSTGTYEQYF
TRBD2 | TRBJ2-3 | . | TRBV9 | TGTGCCAGCAGCCCCTTAGCGGGTTCTAGCACAGATACGCAGTATTTT | CASSPLAGSSTDTQYF
. | TRBJ2-5 | few | TRBV7-9 | TGTGCCAGCGAGCCTGGACCACTAGAGACCCAGTACTTC | CASEPGPLETQYF
. | TRBJ2-5 | once | TRBV2 | TGTGCCAGCAGCGCTATGACAGGCGAAGAGACCCAGTACTTC | CASSAMTGEETQYF
TRBD1 | TRBJ1-5 | . | TRBV4-1 | TGCGCCAGCAGCCAAGGCCCCGGGACAGGGATTCAGCCCCAGCATTTT | CASSQGPGTGIQPQHF
TRBD1 | TRBJ1-2 | few | TRBV4-2 | TGTGCCAGCAGCCAAGATAGAACAGGGGGCTATGGCTACACCTTC | CASSQDRTGGYGYTF
TRBD1 | TRBJ1-2 | . | TRBV29-1 | TGCAGCGTTAGAAACCGGGACAGCTATGGCTACACCTTC | CSVRNRDSYGYTF